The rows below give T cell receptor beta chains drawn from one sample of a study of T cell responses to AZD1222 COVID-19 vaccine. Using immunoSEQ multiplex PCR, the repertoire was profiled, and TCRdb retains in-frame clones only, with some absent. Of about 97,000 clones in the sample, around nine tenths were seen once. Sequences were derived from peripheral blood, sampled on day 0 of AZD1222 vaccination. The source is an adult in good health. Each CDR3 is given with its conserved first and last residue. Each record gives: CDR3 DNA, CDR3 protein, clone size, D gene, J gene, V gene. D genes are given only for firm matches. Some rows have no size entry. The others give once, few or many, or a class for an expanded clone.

TGTGCCAGTAAAGACAACACCCCTATGAACACTGAAGCTTTCTTT CASKDNTPMNTEAFF - - TRBJ1-1 TRBV5-5
TGTGCCAGCAGCCCGACAAACTCCTACAATGAGCAGTTCTTC CASSPTNSYNEQFF few - TRBJ2-1 TRBV11-2
TGTGCCAGCAGTGAAGGGGGGGAGAGGGCTGAAGCTTTCTTT CASSEGGERAEAFF - - TRBJ1-1 TRBV2
TGTGCCAGCAGACCCCCGGGACTAGCGGGGGGCACAGATACGCAGTATTTT CASRPPGLAGGTDTQYF - TRBD2 TRBJ2-3 TRBV5-4
TGTGCCAGCAGTGACGGGGGTACCAAAAACATTCAGTACTTC CASSDGGTKNIQYF - - TRBJ2-4 TRBV2
TGTGCCAGTGGACCGCCTAACTATGGCTACACCTTC CASGPPNYGYTF few - TRBJ1-2 TRBV19
TGTGCCAGTAGAGCAGACAGGGCGGAAAATTCACCCCTCCACTTT CASRADRAENSPLHF - TRBD1 TRBJ1-6 TRBV19
TGCGCCAGCAGCCAAGGGTCGGGGGGAACTGAAGCTTTCTTT CASSQGSGGTEAFF few - TRBJ1-1 TRBV4-1
TGTGCCAGCAGAGCCAGGGAAAGGGTGGGGCCCCAGCATTTT CASRARERVGPQHF - - TRBJ1-5 TRBV5-6
TGTGCCAGCTCACCACCACAGGGGAGTGAGCAGTACTTC CASSPPQGSEQYF - TRBD1 TRBJ2-7 TRBV18
TGTGCCAGCAGCTTGGTTGGATTCACTGAAGCTTTCTTT CASSLVGFTEAFF - - TRBJ1-1 TRBV5-4